This T cell receptor (beta chain) derives from a study of graft-versus-host responses after intestinal transplantation. The J segment lost 4 bases and the V segment lost 4 bases, leaving 9 bases of the junction unmatched. The CDR3 runs to 16 residues. CDR1 and CDR2 (germline): SNHLY, FYNNEI. Profiled with immunoSEQ multiplex PCR; TCRdb holds only in-frame clones, not every one. The sample gives 85,000 to 90,000 clones, almost 90% of which show up once; around 0.11% is in the top ten. Comments on this clone: Its antigen is currently unknown.

The receptor's source is a human donor who received an intestinal transplant. The material was unstimulated CD4+ T cells sorted from spleen or lymph node cells, obtained before intestinal transplant. The rearrangement links TRBV2 to TRBJ1-2; 10 nucleotides match TRBD1. CDR3 nucleotides: TGTGCCAGCAGTGCGGGTTTGACAGGGGGCGCCTATGGCTACACCTTC. Translated: CASSAGLTGGAYGYTF. The variable domain in full, with the rest retrieved from reference TRBV2 and TRBJ1-2, is EPEVTQTPSHQVTQMGQEVILRCVPISNHLYFYWYRQILGQKVEFLVSFYNNEISEKSEIFDDQFSVERPDGSNFTLKIRSTKLEDSAMYFCASSAGLTGGAYGYTFGSGTRLTVV.